The clone carrying this T cell receptor beta chain has just one count. What it recognizes is unknown. These data belong to a study of T cells after yellow fever vaccination. Study overall: The authors prepared low-cell-number fractions using SMART-Seq v4 Ultra Low Input. Study-wide results and limits: Peaking on day 5 versus 15, the secondary response was faster but weaker. Clonotypes appearing in both CD4 and CD8 compartments existed, and their share was small. From the bulk population, abundant clonotypes could contaminate and appear within FACS-sorted repertoires.

TCRdb processed the 5' RACE reads anew with MiXCR; each CDR3 protein has one entry. Seen here are approximately 610,000 distinct CDR3 sequences, around 17% observed once, and the top ten hold 15% to 20%. V gave up 8 bases and J gave up 5 bases, with 10 bases separating them. The CDR3 contains 12 residues. This chain uses TRBV12-3 or TRBV12-4 with TRBJ2-1; D remains ambiguous. This TCR was recovered from a man in his late teens or twenties who received the YFV17D yellow fever vaccine. This material consisted of PBMCs, taken about 5 days after the first yellow fever vaccination. CDR3 sequence reads: CASAMAHNEQFF. The DNA for the CDR3 is TGTGCCAGCGCGATGGCCCACAATGAGCAGTTCTTC.